A selection of T cell receptor beta chains follows, all from one sample in a study of OX40 agonist ivuxolimab in advanced cancers. Some clones are missing from TCRdb's copy, which holds only in-frame ones; the method was immunoSEQ multiplex PCR. The sample has under 65,000 clones; roughly 90% are singletons. The starting material was CD4+ or CD8+ T cells sorted from blood, obtained in a trial of the OX40 agonist ivuxolimab. The receptor set was obtained from an adult with an advanced solid tumor such as melanoma, head and neck, liver or kidney cancer. Both conserved end residues are part of each CDR3. Each record gives: D gene, V gene, CDR3 protein. D genes are given only for firm matches.

TRBD2	TRBV7-9	CASSPVSGTYEQYF
.	TRBV27	CASSFTGGNQPQHF
TRBD2	TRBV7-2	CASSLGLAGEADTQYF
.	TRBV19	CASSGGGGAETQYF
.	TRBV10-1	CASKNGGVGTNEKLFF
.	TRBV9	CASSVSAGTSTDTQYF
.	TRBV19	CASSPSLGYSNQPQHF
.	TRBV4-3	CASSKDEGVLSGANVLTF
TRBD2	TRBV5-1	CARILEGLAGIRGEQYF
TRBD2	TRBV5-4	CASSLAFRTSGSGETQYF
.	TRBV7-8	CASSLDLGSGNTIYF